The TCR beta chain under discussion was sequenced for a study of human T cells and chemical hapten exposure. Study results and limitations: No shift was seen in TCRs above 1 in 1000 frequency with DPC sensitization.

One entry per CDR3 protein results from TCRdb running MiXCR on the RACE reads. The sample includes 190,000 or so distinct CDR3 sequences, about 22% of them seen just once. This clonotype was detected only a few times. Antigen specificity is unknown. Time point here: patch test 3, about 24 weeks after DPC sensitization. Treatment here: therapeutic diphenylcyclopropenone sensitization with weekly scalp DPC. The trim removed 4 bases at V and 3 bases at J, leaving 8 bases unmatched. CDR3 length: 15 residues. Germline assignment: CDR1 SQVTM and CDR2 ANQGSEA. The receptor's source is a woman aged 40 to 55 with alopecia areata. Some clones in this sample may be carry-over from other donors' samples. The chain couples TRBV29-1 to TRBJ2-7; 11 bases match TRBD2. Sequencing was performed on whole blood, taken in connection with sensitization to the hapten diphenylcyclopropenone (DPC). CDR3 nucleotides: TGCAGCGTTGGTCGACTAGCGGGACCCGGCTACGAGCAGTACTTC. This codes for CSVGRLAGPGYEQYF.